This T cell receptor (beta chain) was sequenced for a study of T-cell reconstitution after alpha-beta-depleted transplantation in children. Germline V lookup: CDR1 MNHEY, CDR2 SVGEGT. CDR3 length: 15 residues. V was cut by 0 bases and J by 1 base, with 9 bases left in between. As it was prepared, the TCRbeta library received unique molecular identifiers. Using its own MiXCR run on the PCR reads, TCRdb lists one record per CDR3 protein. The profile covers around 380,000 distinct CDR3 sequences, with approximately 10% appearing a single time and about 5% taken by the ten largest. The chain joins TRBV6-2 or TRBV6-3 to TRBJ1-1; weak D call: TRBD1 (5 bases). Here the sequenced sample was PBMCs from the stem cell graft donor, taken from the stem cell graft. The clonotype comes from a human donor who donated a stem cell graft to a child with acute myeloid leukemia. The CDR3 DNA reads as TGTGCCAGCAGTTACTCGGGGGGAAAGAACACTGAAGCTTTCTTT. Residues: CASSYSGGKNTEAFF.